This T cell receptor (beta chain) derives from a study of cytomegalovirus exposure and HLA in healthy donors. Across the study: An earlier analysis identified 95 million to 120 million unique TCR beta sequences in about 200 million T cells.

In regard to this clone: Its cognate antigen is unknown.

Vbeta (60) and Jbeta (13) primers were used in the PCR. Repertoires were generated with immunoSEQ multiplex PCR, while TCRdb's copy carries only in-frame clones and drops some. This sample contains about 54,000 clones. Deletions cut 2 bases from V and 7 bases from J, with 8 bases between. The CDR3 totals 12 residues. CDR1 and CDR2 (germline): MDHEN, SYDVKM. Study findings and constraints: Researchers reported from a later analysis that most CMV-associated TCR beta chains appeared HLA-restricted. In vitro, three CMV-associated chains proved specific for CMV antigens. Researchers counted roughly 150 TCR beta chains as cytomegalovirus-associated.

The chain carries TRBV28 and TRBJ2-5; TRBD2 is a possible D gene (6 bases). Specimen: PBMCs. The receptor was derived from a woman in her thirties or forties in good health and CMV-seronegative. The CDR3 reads CASSLGGGTQYF. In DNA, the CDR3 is TGTGCCAGCAGTTTAGGGGGAGGGACCCAGTACTTC.